This T cell receptor beta chain was recovered during a study of CD8 T cells in Susac syndrome. The germline gives CDR1 SGHTA, CDR2 FQGTGA. The CDR3 contains 14 residues. The ends were cut back, 0 bases at V and 3 bases at J, with 8 bases in the middle. The RNA input was roughly 0.45 to 1 ug, and it was reverse transcribed with random hexamers. TCRdb analysed the immunoSEQ multiplex PCR reads with MiXCR anew, one entry per CDR3 protein. The sample holds about 130,000 distinct CDR3 sequences, 90% to 95% seen once. This clonotype was seen a single time. The chain joins TRBV7-3 to TRBJ2-5, with D possibly being TRBD1 or TRBD2 (5 bases each). The sequenced sample consisted of CD8+ T cells from PBMCs. The clonotype originates from a human donor with Susac syndrome. The CDR3 region is CASSLTGTEETQYF. DNA for the CDR3: TGTGCCAGCAGCTTAACAGGGACGGAAGAGACCCAGTACTTC.